The sequence of this TCR beta chain was determined in a study of T cells in Graves' hyperthyroidism and ophthalmopathy. TCR beta CDR3 regions were amplified from RNA transcripts. The HTBI primer set was used in a first-round RT-PCR of the TCR CDR3. TCRdb ran MiXCR on the multiplex PCR reads and lists one entry per CDR3 protein. The table lists 500,000 to 600,000 distinct CDR3 sequences, 16% of them singletons, with 15% to 20% in the top ten. Germline loops: CDR1 MNHEY, CDR2 SVGEGT. This CDR3 is 13 amino acids long. Trimming removed 2 bases at V and 6 bases at J, with 9 bases between. The receptor comes from a woman aged 18-29 years with Graves' hyperthyroidism. The sample taken for sequencing was blood. The chain is built from TRBV6-2 or TRBV6-3 and TRBJ2-3; no definite D call. The DNA of the CDR3 is TGTGCCAGCAGTTACCGTGGGGTTGATACGCAGTATTTT. This translates into CASSYRGVDTQYF.